The TCR beta chain under discussion was sequenced for a study of glioma-infiltrating T cells. Study-level points and caveats: Very few CDR3 sequences were shared between tissue and blood. Tissue-blood divergence was below expectation in non-neoplastic patients, above in gliomas.

The CDR3 runs to 13 residues. Germline V gene data show CDR1 as LGHNA and CDR2 as YNFKEQ. The ends were cut back, 1 base at V and 3 bases at J, with 7 bases in the middle. With respect to this clonotype: Its antigen is unknown.

The iRepertoire nested amplicon-rescue multiplex PCR amplified TCR alpha and beta CDR3s from RNA. Tissue mRNA or PBMC total RNA, about 90-450 ng, went into one-step reverse transcription and amplification. TCRdb reanalysed the multiplex PCR reads using MiXCR and keeps one entry per CDR3 protein. Among roughly 190,000 distinct CDR3 sequences listed, 32% were seen once. Source material: glioma tissue, nonneoplastic brain tissue, or PBMCs (not recorded which). This TCR was recovered from a human donor with low-grade glioma or glioblastoma, undergoing nonglioma brain surgery, or in good health (not recorded which). The rearrangement links TRBV4-2 to TRBJ2-7; the D call may be TRBD1 or TRBD2 (5 bases each). CDR3 DNA sequence: TGTGCCAGCAGCCAAGGGGACGGCTACGAGCAGTACTTC. The encoded protein is CASSQGDGYEQYF.